This T cell receptor (beta chain) was retrieved from a study of human T cells and chemical hapten exposure. Per the authors' pipeline: Samples had a median of around 100,000 TCRs, ranging 23,224 to 690,600. Each CDR3 protein is one row after TCRdb ran MiXCR on the RACE reads. Here the V and J calls rest on TCRdb's processing, not on the authors' analysis. The repertoire includes roughly 250,000 distinct CDR3 sequences, approximately 8.6% of them detected once, and roughly 2.5% sits in the top ten. Time point in this sample: pre-sensitization, week 0. Treatment defined: therapeutic diphenylcyclopropenone sensitization with weekly scalp DPC. At every patch-test visit, blood was drawn before the patch test was applied. The clonotype was recovered from a woman between 40 and 55 years old with alopecia areata. Some clones in this sample may be carry-over from other donors' samples. Material: whole blood, obtained in connection with sensitization to the hapten diphenylcyclopropenone (DPC).

In DNA form, the CDR3 reads TGTGCCATCAGTAGCGGGAGGAGCTCCTACGAGCAGTACTTC. Residues: CAISSGRSSYEQYF. The chain couples TRBV10-3 to TRBJ2-7; 9 nucleotides line up with TRBD2. From germline, CDR1 is ENHRY and CDR2 SYGVKD. There are 14 residues in the CDR3. Trimming at V came to 5 bases and at J to 0 bases, leaving 2 bases not matched to a gene.